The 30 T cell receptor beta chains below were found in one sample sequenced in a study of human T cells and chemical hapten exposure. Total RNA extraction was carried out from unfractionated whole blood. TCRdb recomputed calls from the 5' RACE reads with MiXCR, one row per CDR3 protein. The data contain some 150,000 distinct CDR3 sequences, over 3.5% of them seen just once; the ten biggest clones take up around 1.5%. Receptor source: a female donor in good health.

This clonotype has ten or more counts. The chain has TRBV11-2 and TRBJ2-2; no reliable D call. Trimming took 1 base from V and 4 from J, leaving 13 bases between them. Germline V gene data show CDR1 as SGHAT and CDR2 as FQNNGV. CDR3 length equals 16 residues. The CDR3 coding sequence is TGTGCCAGCAGCTTAGTCACAATTCCCAGCACCGGGGAGCTGTTTTTT. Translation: CASSLVTIPSTGELFF.

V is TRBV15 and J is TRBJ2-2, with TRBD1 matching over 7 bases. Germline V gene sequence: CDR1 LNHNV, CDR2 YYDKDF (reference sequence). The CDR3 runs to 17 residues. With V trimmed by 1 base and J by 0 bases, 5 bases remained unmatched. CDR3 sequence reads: CATSRAMGTANTGELFF. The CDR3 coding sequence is TGTGCCACCAGCAGAGCCATGGGGACAGCGAACACCGGGGAGCTGTTTTTT.

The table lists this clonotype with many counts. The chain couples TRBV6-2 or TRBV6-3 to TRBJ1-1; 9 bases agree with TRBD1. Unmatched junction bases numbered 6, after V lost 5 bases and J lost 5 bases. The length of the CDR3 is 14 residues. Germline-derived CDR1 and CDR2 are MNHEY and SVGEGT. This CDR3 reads CASSLQGARTEAFF. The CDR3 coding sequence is TGTGCCAGCAGTCTACAGGGGGCGAGGACTGAAGCTTTCTTT.

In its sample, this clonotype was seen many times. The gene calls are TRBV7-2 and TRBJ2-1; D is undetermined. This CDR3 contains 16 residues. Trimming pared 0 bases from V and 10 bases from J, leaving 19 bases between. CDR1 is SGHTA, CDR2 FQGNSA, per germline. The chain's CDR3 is CASSLARQTLTGEQFF. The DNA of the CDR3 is TGTGCCAGCAGCTTAGCGCGTCAGACTCTGACCGGCGAGCAGTTCTTC.

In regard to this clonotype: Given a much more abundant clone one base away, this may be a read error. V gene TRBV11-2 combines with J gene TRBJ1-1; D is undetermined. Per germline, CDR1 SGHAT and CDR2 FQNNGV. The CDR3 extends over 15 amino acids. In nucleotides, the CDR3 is TGTGCCAGCAGCTTAGGGGTCCCCGAGGACTACGACGTTAGCTTT. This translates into CASSLGVPEDYDVSF.

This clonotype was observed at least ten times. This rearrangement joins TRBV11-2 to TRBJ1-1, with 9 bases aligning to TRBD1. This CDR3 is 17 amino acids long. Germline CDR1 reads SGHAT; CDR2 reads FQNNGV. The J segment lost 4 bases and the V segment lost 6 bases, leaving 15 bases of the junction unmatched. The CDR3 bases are TGTGCCAGCAGACTGGGGAAGATGGGACAGGGTACCACTGAAGCTTTCTTT. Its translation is CASRLGKMGQGTTEAFF.

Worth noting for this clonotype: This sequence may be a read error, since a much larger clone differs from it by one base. DNA of the CDR3: TGTGCCAGCAGTTTACCGGGACTAGCGGGGGATGAGCAGTTCTTC. Translating gives CASSLPGLAGDEQFF. This chain connects TRBV11-2 to TRBJ2-1; 14 bases match TRBD2. V dropped 6 bases and J dropped 8; count of bases not matched to a gene: 6. The CDR3 has 15 amino acids. CDR1 SGHAT and CDR2 FQNNGV come from the germline V gene.

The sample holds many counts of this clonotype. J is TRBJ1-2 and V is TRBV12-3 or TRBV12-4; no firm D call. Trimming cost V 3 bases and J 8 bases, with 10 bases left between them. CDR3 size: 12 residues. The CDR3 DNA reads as TGTGCCAGCAGTTTTTCGGCCCTGGGCTACACCTTC. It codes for CASSFSALGYTF.

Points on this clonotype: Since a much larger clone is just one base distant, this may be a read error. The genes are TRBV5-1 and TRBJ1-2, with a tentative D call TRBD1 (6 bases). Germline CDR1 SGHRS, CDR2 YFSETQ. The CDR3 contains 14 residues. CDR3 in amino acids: CASSPSTGNYGDTF. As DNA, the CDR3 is TGCGCCAGCAGCCCGTCTACAGGGAACTATGGCGACACCTTC.

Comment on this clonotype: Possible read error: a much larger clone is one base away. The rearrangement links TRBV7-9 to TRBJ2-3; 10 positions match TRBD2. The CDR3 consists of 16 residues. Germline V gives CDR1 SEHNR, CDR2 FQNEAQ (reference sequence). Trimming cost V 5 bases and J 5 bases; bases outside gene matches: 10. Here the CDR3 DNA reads TGTGCCAGCAGCCAAAACGGACTAGCGGATCGAGATACGCAGTATTTT. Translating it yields CASSQNGLADRDTQYF.

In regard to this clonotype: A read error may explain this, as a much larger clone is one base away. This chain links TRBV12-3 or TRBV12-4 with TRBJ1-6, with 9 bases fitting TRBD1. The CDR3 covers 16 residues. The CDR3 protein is CASSPGTGSWGSPLNF. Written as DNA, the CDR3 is TGTGCCAGCAGCCCCGGGACAGGGTCTTGGGGTTCACCCCTCAACTTT.

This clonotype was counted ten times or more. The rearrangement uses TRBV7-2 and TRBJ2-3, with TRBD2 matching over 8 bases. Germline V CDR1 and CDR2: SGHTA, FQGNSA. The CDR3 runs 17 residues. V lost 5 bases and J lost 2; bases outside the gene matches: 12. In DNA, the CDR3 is TGTGCCAGCAGCGCAAGTCCGGGGGGGCGGGTCACAGATACGCAGTATTTT. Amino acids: CASSASPGGRVTDTQYF.

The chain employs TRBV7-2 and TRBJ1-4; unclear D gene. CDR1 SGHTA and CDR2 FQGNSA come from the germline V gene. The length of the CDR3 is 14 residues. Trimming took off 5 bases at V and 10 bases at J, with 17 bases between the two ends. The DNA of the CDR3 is TGTGCCAGCAGCCGAACCGGGGAAATGGGAAAACTGTTTTTT. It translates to CASSRTGEMGKLFF. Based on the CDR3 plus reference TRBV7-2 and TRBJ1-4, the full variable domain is GAGVSQSPSNKVTEKGKDVELRCDPISGHTALYWYRQSLGQGLEFLIYFQGNSAPDKSGLPSDRFSAERTGGSVSTLTIQRTQQEDSAVYLCASSRTGEMGKLFFGSGTQLSVL.

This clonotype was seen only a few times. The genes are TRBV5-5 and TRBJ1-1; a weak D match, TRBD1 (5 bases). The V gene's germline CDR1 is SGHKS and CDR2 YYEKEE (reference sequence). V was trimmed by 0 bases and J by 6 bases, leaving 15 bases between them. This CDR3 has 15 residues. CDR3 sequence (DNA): TGTGCCAGCAGCTTGGCGCCCAGGGACCGCGCTGAAGCTTTCTTT. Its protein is CASSLAPRDRAEAFF.

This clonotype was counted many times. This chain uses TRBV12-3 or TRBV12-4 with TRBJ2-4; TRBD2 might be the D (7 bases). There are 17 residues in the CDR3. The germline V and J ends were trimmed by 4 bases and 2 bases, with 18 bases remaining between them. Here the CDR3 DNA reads TGTGCCAGCAGTTCGGGACAACCTAGCGGATCCAAAAACATTCAGTACTTC. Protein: CASSSGQPSGSKNIQYF.

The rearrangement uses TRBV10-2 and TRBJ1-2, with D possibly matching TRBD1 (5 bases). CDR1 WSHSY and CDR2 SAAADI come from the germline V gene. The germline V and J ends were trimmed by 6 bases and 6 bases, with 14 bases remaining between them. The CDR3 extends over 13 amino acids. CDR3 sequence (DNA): TGCGCCAGCAGGGGGCCCTGCCTAGATGGCTACACCTTC. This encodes CASRGPCLDGYTF.

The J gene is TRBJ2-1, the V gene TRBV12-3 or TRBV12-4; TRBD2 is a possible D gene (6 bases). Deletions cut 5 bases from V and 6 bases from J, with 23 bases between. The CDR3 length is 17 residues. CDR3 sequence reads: CASSASPAGIAPNEQFF. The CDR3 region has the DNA TGTGCCAGCAGTGCCTCGCCGGCGGGGATAGCTCCCAATGAGCAGTTCTTC.

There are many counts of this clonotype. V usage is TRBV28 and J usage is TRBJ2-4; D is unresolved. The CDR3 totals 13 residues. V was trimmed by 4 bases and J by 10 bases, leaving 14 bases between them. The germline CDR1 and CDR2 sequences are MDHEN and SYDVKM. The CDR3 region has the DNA TGTGCCAGCAGTTCGACAATGCGATCAATTCAGTACTTC. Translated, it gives CASSSTMRSIQYF.

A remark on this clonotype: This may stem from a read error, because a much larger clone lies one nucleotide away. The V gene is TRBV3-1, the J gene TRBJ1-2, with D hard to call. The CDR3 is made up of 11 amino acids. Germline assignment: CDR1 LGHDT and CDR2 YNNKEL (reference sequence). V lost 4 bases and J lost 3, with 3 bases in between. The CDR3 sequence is CASSRDYGYTF. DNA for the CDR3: TGTGCCAGCAGCCGTGACTATGGCTACACCTTC.

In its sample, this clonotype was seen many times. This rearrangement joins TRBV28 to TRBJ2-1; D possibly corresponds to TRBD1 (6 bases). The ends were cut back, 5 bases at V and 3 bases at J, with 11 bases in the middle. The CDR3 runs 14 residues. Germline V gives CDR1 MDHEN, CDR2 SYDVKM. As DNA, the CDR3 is TGTGCCAGCAGTGGGGACAACGACTACAATGAGCAGTTCTTC. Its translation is CASSGDNDYNEQFF.

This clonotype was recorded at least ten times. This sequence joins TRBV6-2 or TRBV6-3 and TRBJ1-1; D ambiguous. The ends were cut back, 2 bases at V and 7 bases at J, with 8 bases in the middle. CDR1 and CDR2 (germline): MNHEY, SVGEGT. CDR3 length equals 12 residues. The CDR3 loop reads CASSYDRSEAFF. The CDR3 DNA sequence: TGTGCCAGCAGTTACGACCGTAGTGAAGCTTTCTTT.

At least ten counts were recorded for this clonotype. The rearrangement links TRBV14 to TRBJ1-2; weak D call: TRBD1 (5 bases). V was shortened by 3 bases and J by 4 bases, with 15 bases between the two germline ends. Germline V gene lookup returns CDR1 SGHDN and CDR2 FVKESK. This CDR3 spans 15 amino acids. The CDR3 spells CASSQGRLTFYGYTF. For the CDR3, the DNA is TGTGCCAGCAGCCAGGGACGGCTGACTTTCTATGGCTACACCTTC.

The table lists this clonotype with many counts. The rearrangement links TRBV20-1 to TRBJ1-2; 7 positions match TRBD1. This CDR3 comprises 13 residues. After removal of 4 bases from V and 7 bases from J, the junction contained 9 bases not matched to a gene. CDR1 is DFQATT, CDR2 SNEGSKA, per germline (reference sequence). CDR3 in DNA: TGCAGTGCTAAACAGGGGCCCGATTTTGGCTACACCTTC. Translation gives CSAKQGPDFGYTF.

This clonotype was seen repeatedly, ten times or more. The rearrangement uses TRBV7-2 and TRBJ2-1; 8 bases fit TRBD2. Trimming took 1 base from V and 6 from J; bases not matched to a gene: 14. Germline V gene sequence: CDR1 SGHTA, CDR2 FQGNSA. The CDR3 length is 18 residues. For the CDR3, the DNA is TGTGCCAGCAGCTTAGAGAGGGGCCTTAGCGGGGTTCCCAATGAGCAGTTCTTC. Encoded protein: CASSLERGLSGVPNEQFF.

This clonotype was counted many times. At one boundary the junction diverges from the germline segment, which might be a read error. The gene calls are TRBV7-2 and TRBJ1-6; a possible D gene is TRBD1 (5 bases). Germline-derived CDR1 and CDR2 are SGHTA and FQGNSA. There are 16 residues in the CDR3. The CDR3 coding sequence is TGTGCCAGAAGCTTACAAAAAGGGGCCCTAGATTCACCCCTCCACTTT. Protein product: CARSLQKGALDSPLHF.

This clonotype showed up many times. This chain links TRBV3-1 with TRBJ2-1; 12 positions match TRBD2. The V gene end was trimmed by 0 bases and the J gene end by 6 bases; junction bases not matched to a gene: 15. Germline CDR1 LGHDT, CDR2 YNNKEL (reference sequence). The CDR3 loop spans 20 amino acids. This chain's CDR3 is CASSQDSGLAGGPLFNEQFF. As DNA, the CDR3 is TGTGCCAGCAGCCAAGACTCCGGGCTAGCGGGGGGGCCACTATTCAATGAGCAGTTCTTC.

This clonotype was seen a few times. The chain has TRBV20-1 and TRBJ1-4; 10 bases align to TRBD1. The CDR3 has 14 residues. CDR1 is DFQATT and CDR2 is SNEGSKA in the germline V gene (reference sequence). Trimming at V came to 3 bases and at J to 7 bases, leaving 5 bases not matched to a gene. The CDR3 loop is CSARDRGLGEKLFF. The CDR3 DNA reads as TGCAGTGCTAGGGACAGGGGGTTGGGTGAAAAACTGTTTTTT.

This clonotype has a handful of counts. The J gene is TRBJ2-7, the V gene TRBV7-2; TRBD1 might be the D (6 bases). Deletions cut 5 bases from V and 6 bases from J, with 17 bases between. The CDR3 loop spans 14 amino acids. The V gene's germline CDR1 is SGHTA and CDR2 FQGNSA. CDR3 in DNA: TGTGCCAGCAGCCCACAGGGTCTAAGGCCCGAGCAGTACTTC. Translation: CASSPQGLRPEQYF.

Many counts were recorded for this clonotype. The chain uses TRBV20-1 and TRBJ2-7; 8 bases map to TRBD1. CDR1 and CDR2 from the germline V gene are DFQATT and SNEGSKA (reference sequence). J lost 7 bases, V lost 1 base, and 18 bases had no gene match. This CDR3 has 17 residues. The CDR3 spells CSARVLGQGRGYAEQYF. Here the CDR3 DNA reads TGCAGTGCTAGAGTCCTAGGACAGGGAAGGGGGTATGCGGAGCAGTACTTC.

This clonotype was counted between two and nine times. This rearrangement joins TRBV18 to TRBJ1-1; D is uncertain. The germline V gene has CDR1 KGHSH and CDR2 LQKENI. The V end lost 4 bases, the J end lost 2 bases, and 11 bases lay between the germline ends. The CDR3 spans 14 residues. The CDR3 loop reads CASSQDWINTEAFF. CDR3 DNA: TGTGCCAGCTCACAGGACTGGATCAACACTGAAGCTTTCTTT.